These T cell receptor beta chains were read from a single sample in a study of pediatric ulcerative colitis. Using immunoSEQ multiplex PCR, the repertoire was profiled, and TCRdb retains in-frame clones only, with some absent. Of about 60,000 clones listed, about 87% are singletons. The material sequenced was blood. The receptors derive from a boy younger than 18 who was a control in a study of pediatric ulcerative colitis. The CDR3 runs from the conserved cysteine through the conserved F or W. D genes are given only for firm matches. Some rows have no size entry. The others give once, few or many, or a class for an expanded clone.

d_call,v_call,j_call,clone_size,cdr3_nt,cdr3_aa
TRBD1,TRBV15,TRBJ1-2,.,TGTGCCACCAGCAGAGTTGGACAGGGCAATGGCTACACCTTC,CATSRVGQGNGYTF
TRBD2,TRBV5-8,TRBJ2-3,.,TGTGCCAGCAGATTTGTCCGGGGGGGCATAACAGATACGCAGTATTTT,CASRFVRGGITDTQYF
TRBD1,TRBV29-1,TRBJ1-2,.,TGCAGCGTTGAAGCCGGGACAGGGGGCTCTAGTGGCTACACCTTC,CSVEAGTGGSSGYTF
.,TRBV6-5,TRBJ1-2,.,TGTGCCAGCACCGGGCTTCCCCACTATGGCTACACCTTC,CASTGLPHYGYTF
.,TRBV11-2,TRBJ2-7,.,TGTGCCAGCAGCCAATACGAGCAGTACTTC,CASSQYEQYF
.,TRBV7-3,TRBJ2-3,.,TGTGCCAGCAGCTTACGCAGTGATACGCAGTATTTT,CASSLRSDTQYF
.,TRBV19,TRBJ1-2,.,TGTGCCAGTAGCCCTGACTTCCTCTATGGCTACACCTTC,CASSPDFLYGYTF
TRBD1,TRBV10-3,TRBJ2-5,.,TGTGCCATCAGTGAGTCCGACTTCGGGACAGGCCAAGAGACCCAGTACTTC,CAISESDFGTGQETQYF
.,TRBV9,TRBJ2-7,.,TGTGCCAGCAGCGTAGGAGGAGGCCCTAACGAGCAGTACTTC,CASSVGGGPNEQYF
.,TRBV5-1,TRBJ1-6,.,TGCGCCAGCAGCTTAGAGGGGGGTGATTCACCCCTCCACTTT,CASSLEGGDSPLHF
.,TRBV25-1,TRBJ1-4,.,TGTGCCACACGAGGGACATGGGGTGAAAAACTGTTTTTT,CATRGTWGEKLFF
TRBD2,TRBV11-2,TRBJ2-5,.,TGTGCCAGCAGCTTAGATCTGGCTAGCGGGAGGGGCGCGGCCCAGTACTTC,CASSLDLASGRGAAQYF
.,TRBV5-5,TRBJ2-3,.,TGTGCCAGCAGCTTGGGTTACCGGGATGGAGGCACAGATACGCAGTATTTT,CASSLGYRDGGTDTQYF
TRBD1,TRBV6-5,TRBJ2-3,once,TGTGCCAGCAGACCGACAGGGAAAGATACGCAGTATTTT,CASRPTGKDTQYF
.,TRBV27,TRBJ2-7,.,TGTGCCAGCAGTTTATCGTGGGGGCGCCACGAGCAGTACTTC,CASSLSWGRHEQYF
.,TRBV10-3,TRBJ2-7,.,TGTGCCATCAGTGAGGAGGTCACAGACGAGCAGTACTTC,CAISEEVTDEQYF
TRBD1,TRBV19,TRBJ1-1,.,TGTGCCAGTAGTTCGACAGGGGGCCCCACTGAAGCTTTCTTT,CASSSTGGPTEAFF
.,TRBV19,TRBJ1-6,.,TGTGCCGGAGGACGTAATTCACCCCTCCACTTT,CAGGRNSPLHF
TRBD1,TRBV10-1,TRBJ2-1,.,TGCGCCAGCCGACCGGGGACAGGAAATCGCTCCTACAATGAGCAGTTCTTC,CASRPGTGNRSYNEQFF
TRBD2,TRBV27,TRBJ2-5,.,TGTGCCAGCAGTTCACGGCGGGGGGGTAGGGAGACCCAGTACTTC,CASSSRRGGRETQYF
.,TRBV18,TRBJ2-5,once,TGTGCCAGCTCACAACCCCACGGACAAGAGACCCAGTACTTC,CASSQPHGQETQYF
TRBD1,TRBV6-5,TRBJ2-1,once,TGTGCCAGCAGAGACAGGGGTAATGAGCAGTTCTTC,CASRDRGNEQFF
.,TRBV7-2,TRBJ1-5,.,TGTGCCAGCAGCTTAGCGACGGGGGGTTGGGGCAATCAGCCCCAGCATTTT,CASSLATGGWGNQPQHF
.,TRBV6-6,TRBJ1-1,.,TGTGCCAGCAGTTACCCCGGGGAGGGGATATTGGAAGCTTTCTTT,CASSYPGEGILEAFF
TRBD1,TRBV15,TRBJ1-2,.,TGTGCCACCAGCGGAGTGACAGGGAGAAACTATGGCTACACCTTC,CATSGVTGRNYGYTF
.,TRBV19,TRBJ1-2,.,TGTGCCAGTAGTATAGGCAGCGACTACCCTTATGGCTACACCTTC,CASSIGSDYPYGYTF
.,TRBV10-3,TRBJ2-4,.,TGTGCCATCAGTGGCAGTGAAAACATTCAGTACTTC,CAISGSENIQYF